One and the same sample provided the 8 T cell receptor beta chains below, sequenced in a study of spatial heterogeneity in lung cancer. Findings of the study overall: Tumor mutation counts were tracked by expanded intratumoral alpha and beta TCR counts.

What these receptors recognize is not known. MiXCR, applied by TCRdb to the 5' RACE reads, yields one record per CDR3 protein. Of about 3,600 distinct CDR3 sequences listed, 15% were seen once; the top ten hold 23%. Time point noted: sample taken at primary tumor resection. The sample was lung tumor tissue, taken at surgery. The source of these receptors is a female donor with early-stage non-small cell lung cancer.

By share, this clonotype ranks as medium-sized. The chain employs TRBV7-6 and TRBJ2-5; D call uncertain. CDR1 and CDR2 (germline): SGHVS, FNYEAQ. Trimming cost V 5 bases and J 0 bases, with 10 bases left between them. This CDR3 contains 14 residues. CDR3 sequence: CASSLYKNQETQYF. As DNA, the CDR3 is TGTGCCAGCAGCCTGTACAAGAACCAAGAGACCCAGTACTTC.

Relative to its sample, this clonotype is medium-sized (0.01 to 0.1%). The V and J genes are TRBV20-1 and TRBJ1-1, with no clear D. Germline V gene data show CDR1 as DFQATT and CDR2 as SNEGSKA (reference sequence). The V gene lost 3 bases and the J gene lost 5 bases, with 19 bases spanning the gap. The CDR3 totals 15 residues. The CDR3: CSASRLEGTWTEAFF. For the CDR3, the DNA is TGCAGTGCTAGCCGGTTGGAGGGAACTTGGACTGAAGCTTTCTTT.

The chain recombines TRBV6-1 with TRBJ1-6, with D uncertain. Germline V lookup: CDR1 MNHNS, CDR2 SASEGT. V dropped 4 bases and J dropped 10 bases, with 20 bases sitting between them. This CDR3 spans 16 amino acids. The CDR3 DNA reads TGTGCCAGCAGTGCTAAGAGAGCGACCTTTGAGTCACCCCTCCACTTT. It specifies CASSAKRATFESPLHF.

V and J are TRBV7-6 and TRBJ2-3; 7 bases agree with TRBD2. With 6 bases clipped from V and 0 bases from J, the junction kept 6 bases outside the gene matches. Germline-derived CDR1 and CDR2 are SGHVS and FNYEAQ. This CDR3 comprises 15 residues. The CDR3 bases are TGTGCCAGCAGTCGACTAGCACAGAGCACAGATACGCAGTATTTT. It specifies CASSRLAQSTDTQYF.

This chain joins TRBV20-1 and TRBJ1-1; D is ambiguous. Germline V gene data show CDR1 as DFQATT and CDR2 as SNEGSKA (reference sequence). V shed 6 bases and J shed 3 bases, with 14 bases lying between them. The CDR3 consists of 13 residues. CDR3 sequence reads: CSAPVSRDTEAFF. DNA for the CDR3: TGCAGTGCCCCCGTTTCGCGGGACACTGAAGCTTTCTTT.

This clonotype was seen at least ten times. V gene TRBV28 combines with J gene TRBJ2-1, with TRBD2 matching 7 bases. V lost 6 bases and J lost 8; bases outside the gene matches: 10. The germline CDR1 and CDR2 sequences are MDHEN and SYDVKM. The CDR3 runs 14 residues. In DNA, the CDR3 is TGTGCCAGCAGGGTGGGGGGGGACGTATATGAGCAGTTCTTC. Protein sequence: CASRVGGDVYEQFF. The full variable domain, its missing parts supplied by reference TRBV28 and TRBJ2-1, is DVKVTQSSRYLVKRTGEKVFLECVQDMDHENMFWYRQDPGLGLRLIYFSYDVKMKEKGDIPEGYSVSREKKERFSLILESASTNQTSMYLCASRVGGDVYEQFFGPGTRLTVL.

The V and J genes are TRBV6-6 and TRBJ1-5; D gene ambiguous. This CDR3 region has 15 residues. Germline V gene data show CDR1 as MNHNY and CDR2 as SVGAGI (reference sequence). V was shortened by 0 bases and J by 2 bases, with 8 bases between the two germline ends. Here the CDR3 DNA reads TGTGCCAGCAGTTACTCGTACCAAGGCAATCAGCCCCAGCATTTT. Its translation: CASSYSYQGNQPQHF.

This clonotype is labeled large. The CDR3, as DNA: TGTGCCAGCAGCTTGGTGCAGGGGGATAATTCACCCCTCCACTTT. As protein: CASSLVQGDNSPLHF. The chain has TRBV5-6 and TRBJ1-6, with 7 bases aligning to TRBD1. J was trimmed by 5 bases and V by 0 bases; bases with no gene match: 2. CDR3 length: 15 amino acids. Germline-derived CDR1 and CDR2 are SGHDT and YYEEEE.